The 8 T cell receptor beta chains below were found in one sample sequenced in a study of tumor-infiltrating lymphocytes in primary liver carcinoma. The authors made TCR beta cDNA from approximately 490 ng total RNA with a constant-region primer. Libraries for TCR beta were built through three nested multiplex PCR rounds, which together made up a slightly modified ARM-PCR procedure. Forward primers for TRBV1-TRBV30 and a C-beta reverse primer served the first two PCR rounds, at roughly 10 cycles each. MiXCR was run by TCRdb on the multiplex PCR reads, yielding one entry per CDR3 protein. The table shows some 120,000 distinct CDR3 sequences, with 64% occurring only once. Co-extracted RNA and DNA came from 20-30 mg of unsorted bulk tissue. Specimen: liver tumor tissue from sampling region 3. Subset reported: tumor region T3, left-lateral pole. The receptors originated from a woman aged 60-75 years with primary liver carcinoma and hepatitis B virus infection.

In regard to this clonotype: At one end the junction does not follow the germline gene, possibly because of a read error. V usage is TRBV11-1 and J usage is TRBJ2-5; D is possibly TRBD2 (5 bases). CDR3 length: 16 residues. CDR1 and CDR2 (germline): SGHAT, FQDESV (reference sequence). CDR3 in amino acids: CASSLGLDASLETQCF. The DNA of the CDR3 is TGTGCTAGCAGCTTAGGATTGGACGCCTCACTAGAGACCCAGTGTTTC.

Turning to this clonotype: The junction shows a germline mismatch at one end, possibly a read error. The genes are TRBV29-1 and TRBJ2-7, with 7 bases aligning to TRBD1. This CDR3 comprises 14 residues. From germline, CDR1 is SQVTM and CDR2 ANQGSEA. Here the CDR3 reads CSIELTGTPCEQYF. The DNA of the CDR3 is TGCAGCATTGAACTGACAGGGACCCCCTGCGAGCAGTATTTC.

The DNA of the CDR3 is TGTGCCTGGAGTGGCCCCAAGGGCGACTACAATGAGCAGTTCTTC. This sequence encodes CAWSGPKGDYNEQFF. This chain uses TRBV30 with TRBJ2-1; D not resolved. The CDR3 covers 15 residues. V was trimmed by 1 base and J by 3 bases, leaving 13 bases between them. CDR1 GTSNPN and CDR2 SVGIG come from the germline V gene (reference sequence). Variable domain in full (rest from reference TRBV30 and TRBJ2-1): SQTIHQWPATLVQPVGSPLSLECTVEGTSNPNLYWYRQAAGRGLQLLFYSVGIGQISSEVPQNLSASRPQDRQFILSSKKLLLSDSGFYLCAWSGPKGDYNEQFFGPGTRLTVL.

The chain links TRBV11-2 to TRBJ2-2; 9 positions agree with TRBD2. V lost 10 bases to trimming and J lost 2 bases; unmatched junction nucleotides: 11. The germline CDR1 and CDR2 sequences are SGHAT and FQNNGV. The CDR3 is 16 residues long. The CDR3 sequence is CATTHRLAENTGELFF. CDR3 nucleotides: TGTGCCACCACTCATCGACTAGCGGAAAACACCGGGGAGCTGTTTTTT.

The sample holds many counts of this clonotype. V and J are TRBV6-1 and TRBJ2-1; 12 nucleotides agree with TRBD2. The CDR3 is 17 amino acids. The V and J ends lost 6 bases and 0 bases, in that order; junction bases with no gene match: 6. Germline V CDR1 and CDR2: MNHNS, SASEGT. This chain's CDR3 is CASRGLAGLPSYNEQFF. The CDR3 nucleotides read TGTGCCAGCAGGGGACTAGCGGGCCTCCCCTCCTACAATGAGCAGTTCTTC.

By frequency in the sample, this clonotype is medium-sized. The chain joins TRBV11-2 to TRBJ2-7; weak D call: TRBD2 (6 bases). Germline lookup yields CDR1 SGHAT and CDR2 FQNNGV. This CDR3 is 15 amino acids long. V was shortened by 2 bases and J by 3 bases, with 14 bases between the two germline ends. This CDR3 reads CASSLLTGVIYEQYF. In nucleotides, the CDR3 is TGTGCCAGCAGCTTATTGACGGGAGTGATCTACGAGCAGTACTTC.

A word on this clonotype: This may arise from a read error, as a much more abundant clone is one base away. The V and J genes are TRBV6-5 and TRBJ2-7, with D possibly matching TRBD1 (6 bases). This CDR3 is built from 14 residues. In germline, CDR1 is MNHEY, CDR2 SVGAGI. V lost 7 bases and J 1 base, leaving 14 bases between the germline ends. The CDR3 protein is CASNYRTGSYEQYF. The DNA of the CDR3 is TGTGCCAGCAATTATCGCACAGGGTCCTACGAGCAGTACTTC.

Comments on this clonotype: One end of the junction varies from germline; a read error may be responsible. The rearrangement uses TRBV6-1 and TRBJ1-5, with D perhaps TRBD1 (5 bases). CDR1 is MNHNS and CDR2 is SASEGT in the germline V gene. The CDR3 totals 17 residues. CDR3 in DNA: TGTGCCAGCAGTGAAGATTATTGGGGCAGCAGCAATCAGTCCCAGCATTTT. It is translated as CASSEDYWGSSNQSQHF.